The clone carrying this T cell receptor beta chain has just a few counts. Its matching antigen is unknown. V lost 0 bases and J lost 4, with 12 bases in between. CDR1 and CDR2 (germline): LGHNA, YSLEER. CDR3 length: 15 amino acids. Amplification used 60 Vbeta primers and 13 Jbeta primers. Using immunoSEQ multiplex PCR, the repertoire was profiled, and TCRdb retains in-frame clones only, with some absent. The table has 150,000 to 200,000 clones, around 85% seen once. This record comes from a study of cytomegalovirus exposure and HLA in healthy donors. Whole-study results and caveats: In a later analysis, parvovirus B19, influenza, CMV and Epstein-Barr virus appeared linked to several top co-occurrence clusters.

Healthy bone marrow donors formed the donor group. Donors had nominal health at sampling but likely had unrecorded immune exposures. The chain carries TRBV4-3 and TRBJ1-1; perhaps TRBD1 as D (6 bases). This receptor was taken from a man aged 18 to 29 in good health and CMV-seropositive. The sample was PBMCs. The CDR3 protein is CASSQDFRGGTEAFF. In nucleotides, the CDR3 is TGCGCCAGCAGCCAAGATTTCAGGGGTGGCACTGAAGCTTTCTTT.